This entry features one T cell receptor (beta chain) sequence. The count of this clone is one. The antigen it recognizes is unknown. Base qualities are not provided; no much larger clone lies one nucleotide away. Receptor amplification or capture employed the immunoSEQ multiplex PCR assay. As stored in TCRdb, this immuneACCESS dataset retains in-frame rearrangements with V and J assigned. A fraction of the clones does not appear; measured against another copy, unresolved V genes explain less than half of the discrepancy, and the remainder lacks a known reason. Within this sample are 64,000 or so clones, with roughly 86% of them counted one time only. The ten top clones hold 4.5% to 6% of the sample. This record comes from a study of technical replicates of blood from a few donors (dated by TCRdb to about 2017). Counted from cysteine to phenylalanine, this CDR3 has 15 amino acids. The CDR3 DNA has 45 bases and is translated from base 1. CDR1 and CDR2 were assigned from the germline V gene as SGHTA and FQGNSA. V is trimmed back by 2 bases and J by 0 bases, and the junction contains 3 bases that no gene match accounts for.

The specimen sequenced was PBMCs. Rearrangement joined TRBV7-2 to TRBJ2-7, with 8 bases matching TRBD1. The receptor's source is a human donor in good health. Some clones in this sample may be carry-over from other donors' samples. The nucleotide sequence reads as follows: TGTGCCAGCAGCTTACGGACAGGGAGCTCCTACGAGCAGTACTTC. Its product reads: CASSLRTGSSYEQYF.